This TCR beta chain was identified during a study of spatial heterogeneity in lung cancer. Overall study findings and caveats: Tumor mutation count correlated with how many alpha and beta TCRs expanded intratumorally.

Using its own MiXCR run on the 5' RACE reads, TCRdb lists one record per CDR3 protein. The sample lists roughly 7,100 distinct CDR3 sequences, around 12% occurring once. This clonotype was picked up many times. The antigen is unknown. This beta chain slipped into a library made for alpha chains as a stray read, so its size is not meaningful. The time point was: sample taken at primary tumor resection. Sequencing covered unsorted whole RNA taken from tumor, nontumor lung or frozen PBMC. Germline V lookup: CDR1 ENHRY, CDR2 SYGVKD. V dropped 6 bases and J dropped 10 bases, with 19 bases sitting between them. The CDR3 is 15 residues long.

The origin of this receptor is a male donor with early-stage non-small cell lung cancer. The sequencing used lung tumor tissue, collected at surgery. The V and J genes are TRBV10-3 and TRBJ1-6; maybe TRBD1 (5 bases). CDR3 residues: CAISLKIPRESPLHF. The CDR3 coding sequence is TGTGCCATCAGCCTCAAAATCCCCAGGGAATCACCCCTCCACTTT.